A single T cell receptor (beta chain) is shown here with its context. Its antigen remains unknown. J lost 3 bases, V lost 10 bases, and 6 bases had no gene match. CDR1 and CDR2 from the germline V gene are LNHDA and SQIVND (reference sequence). The CDR3 contains 14 residues. The data originate from a study of cytomegalovirus exposure and HLA in healthy donors. Study observations and caveats: An Asian-associated ancestry cluster reportedly showed fewer N-insertions than the approximately 700-donor mean in a later analysis. The authors judged a highly shared variant cluster likely a sequencing artifact. Roughly uniform depth of sequencing across donors was assumed in presence/absence analyses.

PCR primers comprised 60 Vbeta and 13 Jbeta primers. Generated by immunoSEQ multiplex PCR, the TCRdb table keeps only in-frame clones and is missing some. The sample includes 95,000 to 150,000 clones, around three fifths seen only once; the top ten take under 9.5%. J is TRBJ2-1 and V is TRBV19, with TRBD2 matching over 10 bases. The sample was PBMCs. The receptor comes from a woman in her thirties or forties in good health and CMV-seropositive. In DNA, the CDR3 is TGTGCCACCACCCTAGCGGGGGACTACAATGAGCAGTTCTTC. Its translation is CATTLAGDYNEQFF.